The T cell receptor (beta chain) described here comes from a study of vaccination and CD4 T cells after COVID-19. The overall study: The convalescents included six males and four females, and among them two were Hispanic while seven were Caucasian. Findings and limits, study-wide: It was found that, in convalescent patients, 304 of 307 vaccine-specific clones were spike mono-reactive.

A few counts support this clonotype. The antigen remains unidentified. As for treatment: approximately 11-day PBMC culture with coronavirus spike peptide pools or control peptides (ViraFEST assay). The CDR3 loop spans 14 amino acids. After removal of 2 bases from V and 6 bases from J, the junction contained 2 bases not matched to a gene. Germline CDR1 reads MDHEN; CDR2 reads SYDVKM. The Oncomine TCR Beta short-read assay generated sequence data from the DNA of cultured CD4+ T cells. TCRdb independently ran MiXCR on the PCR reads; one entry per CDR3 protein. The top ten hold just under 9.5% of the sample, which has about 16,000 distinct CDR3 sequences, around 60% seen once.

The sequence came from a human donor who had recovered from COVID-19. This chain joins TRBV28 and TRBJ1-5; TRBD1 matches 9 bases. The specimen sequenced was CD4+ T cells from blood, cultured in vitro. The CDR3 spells CASSLTGGRQPQHF. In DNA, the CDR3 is TGTGCCAGCAGTTTAACAGGGGGCCGTCAGCCCCAGCATTTT.